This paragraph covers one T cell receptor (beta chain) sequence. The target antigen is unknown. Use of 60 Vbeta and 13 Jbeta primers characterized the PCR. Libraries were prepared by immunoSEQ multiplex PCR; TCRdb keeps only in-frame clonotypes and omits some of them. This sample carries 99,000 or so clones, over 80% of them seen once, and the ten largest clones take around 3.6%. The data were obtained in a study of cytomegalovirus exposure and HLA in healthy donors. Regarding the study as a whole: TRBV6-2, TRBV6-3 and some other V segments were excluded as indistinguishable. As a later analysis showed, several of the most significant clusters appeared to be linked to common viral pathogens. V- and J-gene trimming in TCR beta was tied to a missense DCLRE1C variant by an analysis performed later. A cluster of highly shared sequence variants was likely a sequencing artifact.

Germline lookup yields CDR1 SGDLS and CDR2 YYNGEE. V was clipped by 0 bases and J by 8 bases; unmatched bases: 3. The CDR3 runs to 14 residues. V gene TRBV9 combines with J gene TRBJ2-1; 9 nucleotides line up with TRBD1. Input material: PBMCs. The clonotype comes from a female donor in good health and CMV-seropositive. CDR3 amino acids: CASSVGDRVHEQFF. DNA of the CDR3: TGTGCCAGCAGCGTAGGGGACAGGGTACATGAGCAGTTCTTC.